This T cell receptor beta chain was documented in a study of cytomegalovirus exposure and HLA in healthy donors. Whole-study context: An earlier analysis found some 120 million unique TCR beta sequences from around 180 million T cells.

60 Vbeta and 13 Jbeta primers were used in PCR. Libraries were prepared by immunoSEQ multiplex PCR; TCRdb keeps only in-frame clonotypes and omits some of them. Of about 120,000 clones detected, about 70% appear once; the ten largest clones hold around 4.2%. J lost 4 bases, V lost 2 bases, and 6 bases had no gene match. CDR3 size: 15 residues. Germline CDR1 SGHAT, CDR2 FQNNGV. On this clone: Different DNA sequences within this sample yield the same CDR3.

The genes are TRBV11-2 and TRBJ1-1; 8 bases align to TRBD1. The sequence was obtained from a woman in her forties in good health and CMV-seronegative. The sequencing input was PBMCs. CDR3 sequence: CASSLSQGGGTEAFF. The CDR3 DNA sequence: TGTGCCAGCAGCTTATCACAGGGGGGAGGCACTGAAGCTTTCTTT. Supplemented by reference TRBV11-2 and TRBJ1-1, the full variable domain reads EAGVAQSPRYKIIEKRQSVAFWCNPISGHATLYWYQQILGQGPKLLIQFQNNGVVDDSQLPKDRFSAERLKGVDSTLKIQPAKLEDSAVYLCASSLSQGGGTEAFFGQGTRLTVV.